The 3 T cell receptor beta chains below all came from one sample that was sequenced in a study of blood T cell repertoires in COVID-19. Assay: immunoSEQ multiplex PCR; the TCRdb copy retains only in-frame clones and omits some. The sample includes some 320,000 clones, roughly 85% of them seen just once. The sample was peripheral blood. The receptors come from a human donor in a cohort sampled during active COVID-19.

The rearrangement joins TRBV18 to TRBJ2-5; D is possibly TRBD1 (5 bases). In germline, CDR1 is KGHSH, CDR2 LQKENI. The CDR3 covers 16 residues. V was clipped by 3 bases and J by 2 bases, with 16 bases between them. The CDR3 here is CASSPRAGPLQETQYF. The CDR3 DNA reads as TGTGCCAGCTCACCTCGGGCAGGGCCCCTTCAAGAGACCCAGTACTTC.

For the CDR3, the DNA is TGTGCCAGTAGTAGCCCTTTGGGACATTCCCGGACAAATTGGTTCACTAACTATGGCTACACCTTC. The encoded protein is CASSSPLGHSRTNWFTNYGYTF. The chain combines TRBV19 with TRBJ1-2; tentative D call: TRBD1 (6 bases). This CDR3 is built from 22 residues. The ends were cut back, 4 bases at V and 0 bases at J, with 33 bases in the middle. Germline-derived CDR1 and CDR2 are LNHDA and SQIVND (reference sequence).

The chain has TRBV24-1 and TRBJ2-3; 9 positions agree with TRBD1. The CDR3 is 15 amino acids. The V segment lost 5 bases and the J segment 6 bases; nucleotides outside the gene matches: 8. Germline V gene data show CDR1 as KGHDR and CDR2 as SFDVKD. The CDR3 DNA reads TGTGCCACCAGTGCCCGGGACAGGGAATCCGATACGCAGTATTTT. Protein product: CATSARDRESDTQYF.